This T cell receptor (beta chain) was observed in a study of blood T cell repertoires in COVID-19. This CDR3 contains 16 residues. Trimming took 3 bases from V and 3 from J, leaving 15 bases between them. CDR1 and CDR2 (germline): MNHEY, SMNVEV (reference sequence). TCRdb's table, derived via immunoSEQ multiplex PCR, lists solely in-frame clones and lacks some. The table records more than 200,000 clones, roughly 80% of them present only once. The chain links TRBV27 to TRBJ2-1, with D possibly TRBD2 on 6 matching bases. This clonotype was obtained from a woman aged 80 or over with acute or convalescent COVID-19. Specimen: peripheral blood. The CDR3 DNA sequence: TGTGCCAGCAGTTTTACGCCCCAAGCGGGCTACAATGAGCAGTTCTTC. It specifies CASSFTPQAGYNEQFF.